The 6 T cell receptor beta chains reported below all come from one sample, sequenced in a study of blood T cell repertoires in COVID-19. Libraries were prepared by immunoSEQ multiplex PCR; TCRdb keeps only in-frame clonotypes and omits some of them. The top ten clones hold 1.9% of a sample with about 81,000 clones, roughly 91% of them seen once. What was sequenced was peripheral blood. The source is a woman aged 45-65 years in a cohort sampled during active COVID-19.

The chain joins TRBV29-1 to TRBJ1-4, with 7 bases aligning to TRBD1. The CDR3 has 14 amino acids. V was clipped by 5 bases and J by 4 bases; unmatched bases: 7. From germline, CDR1 is SQVTM and CDR2 ANQGSEA. CDR3 sequence (DNA): TGCAGCGTTTCCGGGACAGCTAATAATGAAAAACTGTTTTTT. Translated, it gives CSVSGTANNEKLFF.

The J gene is TRBJ1-1, the V gene TRBV10-3; D uncertain. Germline V lookup: CDR1 ENHRY, CDR2 SYGVKD. The CDR3 loop spans 14 amino acids. Trimming stripped 7 bases from V and 0 bases from J, with 12 bases between. The CDR3 loop reads CAITARSMNTEAFF. CDR3 in DNA: TGTGCCATCACCGCGAGGAGCATGAACACTGAAGCTTTCTTT.

The CDR3 here is CASSQDSGWPGYTF. The CDR3 bases are TGTGCCAGCAGCCAAGACAGTGGTTGGCCTGGCTACACCTTC. The V call is TRBV3-1 (or the pseudogene TRBV3-2), the J call TRBJ1-2, with D uncertain. The V gene lost 0 bases and the J gene lost 7 bases, with 12 bases spanning the gap. The germline V gene encodes CDR1 LGHDT and CDR2 YNNKEL (reference sequence). CDR3 length equals 14 residues.

The chain uses TRBV6-5 and TRBJ1-2, with D perhaps TRBD1 (6 bases). Germline CDR1 and CDR2: MNHEY and SVGAGI. The CDR3 length is 15 residues. The V gene lost 0 bases and the J gene lost 5 bases, with 13 bases spanning the gap. CDR3 sequence (DNA): TGTGCCAGCAGTTACTCGACACAGGGAGGGTATGGCTACACCTTC. The encoded protein is CASSYSTQGGYGYTF.

The chain joins TRBV6-1 to TRBJ1-5, with 7 bases matching TRBD1. This CDR3 contains 16 residues. CDR1 MNHNS and CDR2 SASEGT come from the germline V gene. J gave up 0 bases and V 3 bases, and 5 bases lay outside the gene matches. DNA for the CDR3: TGTGCCAGCAGTGATCCGACAGGGTATAGCAATCAGCCCCAGCATTTT. Encoded protein: CASSDPTGYSNQPQHF.

This clone has just a few counts. The chain is built from TRBV12-3 or TRBV12-4 and TRBJ2-7; D remains unclear. V lost 2 bases to trimming and J lost 4 bases, with 3 bases between them. The length of the CDR3 is 11 residues. This CDR3 is CASSLTYEQYF. DNA for the CDR3: TGTGCCAGCAGTTTAACATACGAGCAGTACTTC.